Each of the 21 T cell receptor beta chains below was sequenced from the same sample in a study of Ad26.COV2.S vaccination and SARS-CoV-2 variants. Indicated treatment: about 20 received Ad26.COV2.S at low or high dose, single or two shots; 5 received placebo; per-sample allocation not given. Samples analyzed were those drawn on day 63 after the first vaccine or placebo injection. Profiling relied on immunoSEQ multiplex PCR, and the TCRdb table lists in-frame clones only, not all of them. Among more than 400,000 clones, less than 95% were seen once, and the ten largest hold around 4.5%. The sample consisted of peripheral blood, taken in a trial of Ad26.COV2.S vaccine versus placebo. The source of these receptors is a person between 18 and 59 years old who received the Ad26.COV2.S COVID-19 vaccine or a placebo.

The V gene is TRBV29-1, the J gene TRBJ2-3; 13 nucleotides align to TRBD2. The length of the CDR3 is 15 residues. V lost 5 bases and J lost 2; bases outside the gene matches: 4. CDR1 is SQVTM and CDR2 is ANQGSEA in the germline V gene. CDR3 sequence reads: CSVWTSGSFTDTQYF. The DNA for the CDR3 is TGCAGCGTTTGGACTAGCGGGAGCTTCACAGATACGCAGTATTTT.

This rearrangement joins TRBV2 to TRBJ2-3; TRBD1 is a possible D gene (6 bases). V was trimmed by 8 bases and J by 2 bases, leaving 17 bases between them. This CDR3 has 15 amino acids. Germline loops: CDR1 SNHLY, CDR2 FYNNEI. The CDR3 DNA sequence: TGTGCCAGCCCTCGGACAGTCACCTTCACAGATACGCAGTATTTT. Protein product: CASPRTVTFTDTQYF. The entire variable domain, with the rest obtained from reference TRBV2 and TRBJ2-3, is as follows: EPEVTQTPSHQVTQMGQEVILRCVPISNHLYFYWYRQILGQKVEFLVSFYNNEISEKSEIFDDQFSVERPDGSNFTLKIRSTKLEDSAMYFCASPRTVTFTDTQYFGPGTRLTVL.

The chain links TRBV28 to TRBJ2-3; D is uncertain. The V end was cut by 5 bases, the J end by 0 bases, with 12 bases between. The V gene's germline CDR1 is MDHEN and CDR2 SYDVKM. The length of the CDR3 is 15 residues. CDR3 protein: CASSNEKTSTDTQYF. The CDR3 nucleotides read TGTGCCAGCAGTAACGAAAAGACTAGCACAGATACGCAGTATTTT. Drawing the rest from reference TRBV28 and TRBJ2-3, the complete variable domain is DVKVTQSSRYLVKRTGEKVFLECVQDMDHENMFWYRQDPGLGLRLIYFSYDVKMKEKGDIPEGYSVSREKKERFSLILESASTNQTSMYLCASSNEKTSTDTQYFGPGTRLTVL.

The V and J genes are TRBV4-2 and TRBJ1-4; a possible D gene is TRBD1 (6 bases). With 0 bases removed from V and 4 bases from J, the gap between germline ends came to 15 bases. Germline V gives CDR1 LGHNA, CDR2 YNFKEQ. This CDR3 comprises 17 residues. The CDR3 sequence: CASSQDSSEGGNEKLFF. The CDR3 nucleotides are TGTGCCAGCAGCCAAGATAGTTCTGAGGGGGGTAATGAAAAACTGTTTTTT.

Notes on this clone: Additional DNA sequences in this sample encode the identical CDR3. The chain links TRBV7-8 to TRBJ2-2; D unclear. CDR3 length: 14 amino acids. The V and J ends lost 1 base and 2 bases respectively, with 5 bases between them. Germline values: CDR1 SGHVS, CDR2 FQNEAQ. Here the CDR3 reads CASSLVVNTGELFF. CDR3 DNA: TGTGCCAGCAGCTTAGTAGTTAACACCGGGGAGCTGTTTTTT. The complete variable domain, with remaining parts taken from reference TRBV7-8 and TRBJ2-2, reads GAGVSQSPRYKVAKRGQDVALRCDPISGHVSLFWYQQALGQGPEFLTYFQNEAQLDKSGLPSDRFFAERPEGSVSTLKIQRTQQEDSAVYLCASSLVVNTGELFFGEGSRLTVL.

The rearrangement uses TRBV7-9 and TRBJ2-1; D might be TRBD2 (6 bases). The CDR3 totals 12 residues. V was clipped by 5 bases and J by 7 bases, with 9 bases between them. CDR1 is SEHNR and CDR2 is FQNEAQ in the germline V gene (reference sequence). CDR3 sequence: CASSPGVNEQFF. The CDR3 region has the DNA TGTGCCAGCAGCCCGGGGGTTAATGAGCAGTTCTTC.

The chain couples TRBV5-6 to TRBJ1-5; D perhaps matches TRBD1 (5 bases). CDR1 and CDR2 (germline): SGHDT, YYEEEE. V was trimmed by 0 bases and J by 9 bases, leaving 13 bases between them. The CDR3 totals 14 residues. Here the CDR3 reads CASSLARTQGPQHF. The CDR3 coding sequence is TGTGCCAGCAGCTTGGCACGGACCCAGGGGCCCCAGCATTTT.

V usage is TRBV9 and J usage is TRBJ1-3; 9 nucleotides match TRBD1. Trimming at V came to 0 bases and at J to 0 bases, leaving 1 base not matched to a gene. The CDR3 has 16 amino acids. The germline V gene has CDR1 SGDLS and CDR2 YYNGEE. The CDR3 spells CASSVGDRVSGNTIYF. The CDR3 nucleotides are TGTGCCAGCAGCGTAGGGGACAGGGTCTCTGGAAACACCATATATTTT.

The chain couples TRBV10-2 to TRBJ1-1, with D possibly TRBD1 on 5 matching bases. The CDR3 runs 13 residues. V shed 5 bases and J shed 4 bases, with 11 bases lying between them. Germline lookup yields CDR1 WSHSY and CDR2 SAAADI. CDR3 in DNA: TGCGCCAGCAGTTTTCGGGGGGGCACTGAAGCTTTCTTT. Protein sequence: CASSFRGGTEAFF.

The chain uses TRBV6-2 or TRBV6-3 and TRBJ2-1; 14 nucleotides line up with TRBD2. V was pared by 2 bases and J by 2 bases, with 14 bases of the junction left unmatched. The germline CDR1 and CDR2 sequences are MNHEY and SVGEGT. The CDR3 contains 21 residues. The CDR3 nucleotides read TGTGCCAGCAGTTACAATTTAAGGGGACTAGCGGGAGTTTTCCCCTACAATGAGCAGTTCTTC. It yields the protein CASSYNLRGLAGVFPYNEQFF.

CDR3 sequence (DNA): TGTGCCAGCAGTTACCTACTAGCGACAAGGGCCGGGGAGCTGTTTTTT. Its protein is CASSYLLATRAGELFF. The chain carries TRBV27 and TRBJ2-2, with 7 bases lining up with TRBD2. The germline gives CDR1 MNHEY, CDR2 SMNVEV (reference sequence). CDR3 size: 16 residues. The V segment lost 4 bases and the J segment 6 bases; nucleotides outside the gene matches: 11.

This chain joins TRBV9 and TRBJ2-7; D is possibly TRBD2 (5 bases). Deletions cut 0 bases from V and 5 bases from J, with 15 bases between. CDR3 length: 15 residues. Germline CDR1 SGDLS, CDR2 YYNGEE. The CDR3: CASSVGSSHFNEQYF. The CDR3 nucleotides read TGTGCCAGCAGCGTAGGTTCTAGCCATTTCAACGAGCAGTACTTC.

The chain couples TRBV5-4 to TRBJ2-4, with 14 bases matching TRBD2. The CDR3 consists of 16 residues. V shed 4 bases and J 5 bases; nucleotides not matched to a gene: 5. Germline loops: CDR1 SGHNT, CDR2 YYREEE (reference sequence). CDR3 region: CASSARLAGGQNIQYF. CDR3 nucleotides: TGTGCCAGCAGCGCTCGACTAGCGGGAGGGCAAAACATTCAGTACTTC.

This clone was recorded only once. The gene calls are TRBV6-5 and TRBJ2-5; no clear D gene. V was clipped by 7 bases and J by 5 bases, with 5 bases between them. This CDR3 has 10 amino acids. Germline V gene lookup returns CDR1 MNHEY and CDR2 SVGAGI. The CDR3 sequence: CASNFETQYF. CDR3 in DNA: TGTGCCAGCAACTTCGAGACCCAGTACTTC.

This sequence joins TRBV10-3 and TRBJ2-7; 7 nucleotides align to TRBD1. The junction had 4 bases not matched to a gene; V was cut back by 2 bases and J by 6 bases. CDR1 is ENHRY, CDR2 SYGVKD, per germline. The CDR3 totals 13 residues. CDR3 region: CAISETSGGEQYF. CDR3 coding DNA: TGTGCCATCAGTGAGACGTCAGGGGGCGAGCAGTACTTC.

As for this clone: This sample also contains other DNA sequences that code for the same CDR3. The chain is built from TRBV9 and TRBJ2-1, with 7 positions matching TRBD2. The V and J ends lost 0 bases and 3 bases, in that order; junction bases with no gene match: 3. The CDR3 is 15 residues long. CDR1 is SGDLS and CDR2 is YYNGEE in the germline V gene. The CDR3 nucleotides are TGTGCCAGCAGCGTAGGACTAGCAGGCTACAATGAGCAGTTCTTC. Its translation: CASSVGLAGYNEQFF.

The gene calls are TRBV7-2 and TRBJ1-1; 9 bases align to TRBD1. Germline V lookup: CDR1 SGHTA, CDR2 FQGNSA. This CDR3 has 15 residues. Unmatched junction bases numbered 7, after V lost 2 bases and J lost 6 bases. CDR3 protein: CASSLRGQGTAEAFF. The CDR3 DNA is TGTGCCAGCAGCTTACGCGGACAGGGGACGGCTGAAGCTTTCTTT.

V and J are TRBV29-1 and TRBJ2-3, with D tentatively TRBD1 (6 bases). This CDR3 has 13 residues. Trimming shortened V by 5 bases and J by 2 bases, and 11 bases separated the two germline ends. Germline CDR1 SQVTM, CDR2 ANQGSEA. The CDR3 here is CSVKGTLTDTQYF. CDR3 nucleotides: TGCAGCGTTAAAGGGACACTCACAGATACGCAGTATTTT.

The genes are TRBV27 and TRBJ2-5; no firm D call. Trimming took off 0 bases at V and 5 bases at J, with 7 bases between the two ends. Germline V gene data show CDR1 as MNHEY and CDR2 as SMNVEV (reference sequence). The CDR3 runs to 13 residues. The chain's CDR3 is CASSLSGWETQYF. Here the CDR3 DNA reads TGTGCCAGCAGTTTATCGGGCTGGGAGACCCAGTACTTC.

The gene calls are TRBV27 and TRBJ2-7, with D possibly being TRBD2 (6 bases). The germline CDR1 and CDR2 sequences are MNHEY and SMNVEV (reference sequence). This CDR3 comprises 17 residues. Trimming removed 7 bases at V and 4 bases at J, with 26 bases between. The CDR3 loop reads CASTSIGTSPHLYEQYF. CDR3 bases: TGTGCCAGCACTTCAATTGGGACTTCCCCCCATCTATACGAGCAGTACTTC.

V usage is TRBV28 and J usage is TRBJ2-1, with D perhaps TRBD1 (6 bases). This CDR3 region has 16 residues. V lost 7 bases and J lost 0, with 16 bases in between. The germline CDR1 and CDR2 sequences are MDHEN and SYDVKM. The CDR3 spells CASKPRTDVSYNEQFF. The CDR3 coding sequence is TGTGCCAGCAAACCACGGACAGATGTCTCCTACAATGAGCAGTTCTTC.